This is a list of T cell receptor beta chains from one sample in a study of CD8 T cells in ankylosing spondylitis. Via MiXCR, TCRdb re-called the 5' RACE reads, giving one row per CDR3 protein. The repertoire consists of about 800,000 distinct CDR3 sequences, with 12% occurring once and the leading ten covering roughly 0.51%. The specimen sequenced was blood, either unsorted or a sorted T cell fraction (not recorded which). Receptors were obtained from a male donor with ankylosing spondylitis. Each CDR3 is given with its conserved first and last residue. A D gene is named only where the DNA matches it firmly. Where a row states a size, it is once, few, many or the class of an expanded clone; other rows omit it.

J | D | size | V | DNA | CDR3
TRBJ2-1 | TRBD2 | few | TRBV20-1 | TGCAGTGCTAGATACCTAGCGGGAGCAAATGAGCAGTTCTTC | CSARYLAGANEQFF
TRBJ2-1 | . | many | TRBV5-1 | TGCGCCAGCAGCTTGGCCGAGGGAAGCTCCTACAATGAGCAGTTCTTC | CASSLAEGSSYNEQFF
TRBJ2-2 | TRBD2 | . | TRBV4-3 | TGCGCCAGCAGCCAAGTAAGACTAGCGGTGAACACCGGGGAGCTGTTTTTT | CASSQVRLAVNTGELFF
TRBJ2-7 | . | few | TRBV6-1 | TGTGCCAGCAGGCTTGGGGCCTCCTACGAGCAGTACTTC | CASRLGASYEQYF
TRBJ1-5 | . | once | TRBV6-2/TRBV6-3 | TGTGCCAGCAGACCCCAGGGAGGGGGCAATCAGCCCCAGCATTTT | CASRPQGGGNQPQHF
TRBJ1-6 | . | few | TRBV6-5 | TGTGCCAGCAGATTCAGGGACTCACCCCTCCACTTT | CASRFRDSPLHF
TRBJ2-7 | . | few | TRBV27 | TGTGCCAGCAGTTTAACCACATCCTACGAGCAGTACTTC | CASSLTTSYEQYF
TRBJ1-1 | . | many | TRBV5-1 | TGCGCCAGCAGCTTGTCCCAGGGCTCTGAAGCTTTCTTT | CASSLSQGSEAFF
TRBJ2-1 | TRBD1 | few | TRBV29-1 | TGCAGCGTTGAGACAGGGTCTTGGGATGAGCAGTTCTTC | CSVETGSWDEQFF
TRBJ2-5 | TRBD2 | many | TRBV20-1 | TGCAGTGCTAGAAGCCCAGCGGGGCGAGGAGAGACCCAGTACTTC | CSARSPAGRGETQYF
TRBJ2-7 | . | many | TRBV6-6 | TGTGCCAGCAGTTACTCGGGAGTCTACGAGCAGTACTTC | CASSYSGVYEQYF
TRBJ1-2 | . | . | TRBV12-3/TRBV12-4 | TGTGCCAGCAGTTTAAGGGGGGCGGAAGGCTACACCTTC | CASSLRGAEGYTF
TRBJ2-1 | . | many | TRBV4-2 | TGTGCCAGCAGCCAGGATGGAGGCTACAATGAGCAGTTCTTC | CASSQDGGYNEQFF
TRBJ1-2 | . | many | TRBV15 | TGTGCCACCAGCAGAAGAGGGGTCTATGGCTACACCTTC | CATSRRGVYGYTF
TRBJ2-7 | TRBD2 | many | TRBV7-2 | TGTGCCAGCAGCTTAGCTAGCGGGGCCTACGAGCAGTACTTC | CASSLASGAYEQYF
TRBJ1-1 | . | . | TRBV6-5 | TGTGCCAGCAGTTACAGGGAACTGGAGACTGAAGCTTTCTTT | CASSYRELETEAFF
TRBJ1-5 | . | many | TRBV5-1 | TGCGCCAGCAGCCCTGAGGGGTCACAGCCCCAGCATTTT | CASSPEGSQPQHF
TRBJ1-5 | . | many | TRBV9 | TGTGCCAGCAGCGTCGACGGCGATCAGCCCCAGCATTTT | CASSVDGDQPQHF
TRBJ1-5 | TRBD1 | few | TRBV20-1 | TGCAGTGCCCAACAGGGGCCGGATCAGCCCCAGCATTTT | CSAQQGPDQPQHF
TRBJ2-2 | TRBD2 | . | TRBV20-1 | TGCAGTGCCCCGGGACTAGTACCATCTACCGGGGAGCTGTTTTTT | CSAPGLVPSTGELFF
TRBJ2-5 | TRBD2 | few | TRBV7-2 | TGTGCCAGCAGCCCTATGGGAGGGCCTCCGGAGACCCAGTACTTC | CASSPMGGPPETQYF
TRBJ1-1 | . | many | TRBV4-3 | TGCGCCAGCAGCCGATCATGGGGGCGCAGAGGAACGAACACTGAAGCTTTCTTT | CASSRSWGRRGTNTEAFF
TRBJ2-1 | TRBD2 | . | TRBV4-3 | TGCGCCAGCAGCCAAGACCTACTAGCGGGAGGAACCTACAATGAGCAGTTCTTC | CASSQDLLAGGTYNEQFF
TRBJ2-7 | TRBD2 | many | TRBV29-1 | TGCAGCGCGAGCGGGGTCCTCCCTAGCGAGCAGTACTTC | CSASGVLPSEQYF
TRBJ2-5 | TRBD1 | few | TRBV7-3 | TGTGCCAGCAGCCGACAGGGGTTATCTGAGACCCAGTACTTC | CASSRQGLSETQYF
TRBJ2-7 | TRBD2 | many | TRBV15 | TGTGCCACCAGCGGACTGACTAGCGGGGGGTTCTACGAGCAGTACTTC | CATSGLTSGGFYEQYF
TRBJ2-3 | TRBD2 | few | TRBV4-2 | TGTGCCAGCAGCCAAGAAGCGGGGGACGCAGATACGCAGTATTTT | CASSQEAGDADTQYF
TRBJ1-1 | . | . | TRBV5-5 | TGTGCCAGCAGCCCTCTGCCCGAACTGGGAGCTTTCTTT | CASSPLPELGAFF
TRBJ1-2 | . | few | TRBV20-1 | TGCAGTGCTAGGCTGCAGGGACAAAACTATGGCTACACCTTC | CSARLQGQNYGYTF
TRBJ2-5 | TRBD1 | few | TRBV12-3/TRBV12-4 | TGTGCCAGCAGTTTTACAGGGGCGTTAGAGACCCAGTACTTC | CASSFTGALETQYF
TRBJ2-7 | TRBD2 | . | TRBV7-9 | TGTGCCAGCAGCTTAGGATGGGGAGGGACTCATAACTACGAGCAGTACTTC | CASSLGWGGTHNYEQYF
TRBJ2-5 | . | few | TRBV25-1 | TGTGCCAGCAGTGCCGCAGGGGCTGGAGAGACCCAGTACTTC | CASSAAGAGETQYF
TRBJ2-6 | TRBD1 | few | TRBV20-1 | TGCAGTGCTAGTAAGGGGGCTGGCCTCTCTGGGGCCAACGTCCTGACTTTC | CSASKGAGLSGANVLTF
TRBJ2-3 | . | few | TRBV7-9 | TGTGCCAGCAGCCTACGACTAGACGAAACAGATACGCAGTATTTT | CASSLRLDETDTQYF
TRBJ2-1 | TRBD2 | . | TRBV5-1 | TGCGCCAGCAGCTTGAGGTTAGCGGGGGCATACAATGAGCAGTTCTTC | CASSLRLAGAYNEQFF
TRBJ2-2 | . | . | TRBV20-1 | TGCAGTGCTCCCGTCAGGGTCACCGGGGAGCTGTTTTTT | CSAPVRVTGELFF
TRBJ2-3 | . | many | TRBV29-1 | TGCAGCGTTAGGACTTGGACCTCCACAGATACGCAGTATTTT | CSVRTWTSTDTQYF